This T cell receptor (beta chain) was obtained from a study of blood T cell repertoires in COVID-19. Study in general: Sites in the United States, Italy and Spain provided acute and convalescent COVID-19 samples. T cells, B-cell-depleted T cells, or PBMCs supplied cDNA or gDNA.

Only one count was recorded for this clone. Germline V gives CDR1 ENHRY, CDR2 SYGVKD. The CDR3 extends over 12 amino acids. V dropped 6 bases and J dropped 5 bases, with 11 bases sitting between them. In the original analysis: Estimates of nucleated cell counts were drawn from the amplification of reference gene primers. Profiling relied on immunoSEQ multiplex PCR, and the TCRdb table lists in-frame clones only, not all of them. V, J and clone size are taken as reported in that table, and D and trimming were inferred from the DNA itself. The repertoire has about 87,000 clones, roughly 87% of them found once; the top ten carry approximately 5.6%.

The V call is TRBV10-3, the J call TRBJ2-7; tentative D call: TRBD1 (6 bases). This clonotype was sampled from a woman aged 80 or older with active COVID-19. Sequenced: peripheral blood. CDR3 in DNA: TGTGCCATCAGCAGGGGTTTGGACGAGCAGTACTTC. The encoded protein is CAISRGLDEQYF.